The 23 T cell receptor beta chains presented below share a single source sample, sequenced in a study of cytomegalovirus exposure and HLA in healthy donors. Primers included in the PCR were 60 Vbeta and 13 Jbeta primers. The protocol was immunoSEQ multiplex PCR, while the TCRdb copy is restricted to in-frame clones and leaves out a portion. The sample consists of more than 150,000 clones, around 80% of them appearing once. Sequencing used PBMCs. These receptors were collected from a man between 18 and 35 years old in good health and CMV-seronegative.

To note about this clone: One end of the junction does not line up with germline, which may come from a read error. The J gene is TRBJ1-2, the V gene TRBV13; D may be TRBD1 (6 bases). Germline CDR1 reads PRHDT; CDR2 reads FYEKMQ (reference sequence). This CDR3 is built from 12 residues. For the CDR3, the DNA is TGTGCCAGCAGCCTAGGGGGAGATGGCTACACCTTC. The encoded protein is CASSLGGDGYTF.

The chain couples TRBV6-1 to TRBJ2-6; possibly TRBD2 for D (5 bases). Germline V gene sequence: CDR1 MNHNS, CDR2 SASEGT. V lost 4 bases and J lost 14, with 18 bases in between. This CDR3 contains 14 residues. The CDR3 DNA sequence: TGTGCCAGCAGTGTTGGGTGGCTCACGACTATCCTGACTTTC. This gives the protein CASSVGWLTTILTF.

The chain has TRBV27 and TRBJ1-4; 8 nucleotides align to TRBD1. Trimming took 5 bases from V and 2 from J; bases not matched to a gene: 4. The CDR3 runs to 15 residues. Germline assignment: CDR1 MNHEY and CDR2 SMNVEV (reference sequence). In nucleotides, the CDR3 is TGTGCCAGCAGTCCGACAGGGGTGACTAATGAAAAACTGTTTTTT. This gives the protein CASSPTGVTNEKLFF.

The chain carries TRBV4-2 and TRBJ2-3; 9 bases align to TRBD1. Trimming at V came to 3 bases and at J to 9 bases, leaving 10 bases not matched to a gene. Germline V gene sequence: CDR1 LGHNA, CDR2 YNFKEQ. The CDR3 runs to 15 residues. DNA of the CDR3: TGTGCCAGCAGCCAGGGGGACAGGGAGGTAGGAACGCAGTATTTT. Its translation is CASSQGDREVGTQYF.

The chain joins TRBV2 to TRBJ2-5; D is perhaps TRBD2 (5 bases). Germline V lookup: CDR1 SNHLY, CDR2 FYNNEI. The CDR3 runs 16 residues. The germline V and J ends were trimmed by 2 bases and 1 base, with 14 bases remaining between them. CDR3 sequence reads: CASSEKVEGPQETQYF. The CDR3 bases are TGTGCCAGCAGTGAAAAGGTCGAGGGCCCCCAAGAGACCCAGTACTTC.

The J gene is TRBJ2-7, the V gene TRBV18, with 9 bases lining up with TRBD1. V was clipped by 4 bases and J by 0 bases; unmatched bases: 7. The CDR3 has 16 residues. Germline assignment: CDR1 KGHSH and CDR2 LQKENI. The CDR3 DNA reads as TGTGCCAGCTCACTCCTCGGACAGGGGAGCTCCTACGAGCAGTACTTC. Its translation: CASSLLGQGSSYEQYF. Based on the CDR3 plus reference TRBV18 and TRBJ2-7, the full variable domain is NAGVMQNPRHLVRRRGQEARLRCSPMKGHSHVYWYRQLPEEGLKFMVYLQKENIIDESGMPKERFSAEFPKEGPSILRIQQVVRGDSAAYFCASSLLGQGSSYEQYFGPGTRLTVT.

This clone appeared a few times. The rearrangement links TRBV5-4 to TRBJ2-3; 9 nucleotides match TRBD2. Germline V CDR1 and CDR2: SGHNT, YYREEE (reference sequence). This CDR3 has 15 residues. J gave up 5 bases and V 0 bases, and 4 bases lay outside the gene matches. CDR3 bases: TGTGCCAGCAGCTTGGTTCCTAGCGGGATAGATACGCAGTATTTT. Translating it yields CASSLVPSGIDTQYF.

This rearrangement joins TRBV30 to TRBJ2-3; 11 nucleotides align to TRBD2. The CDR3 contains 13 residues. V lost 7 bases, J lost 6 bases, and 6 bases stayed unmatched. CDR1 and CDR2 (germline): GTSNPN, SVGIG (reference sequence). This CDR3 reads CASGSGGADTQYF. CDR3 DNA: TGTGCCTCCGGTAGCGGGGGGGCGGATACGCAGTATTTT.

The V call is TRBV7-9, the J call TRBJ2-3; the match to TRBD2 covers 9 bases. The CDR3 has 15 amino acids. J gave up 3 bases and V 1 base, and 2 bases lay outside the gene matches. Germline V lookup: CDR1 SEHNR, CDR2 FQNEAQ (reference sequence). CDR3 in DNA: TGTGCCAGCAGCTTAGTTACTAGCGGGACAGATACGCAGTATTTT. This gives the protein CASSLVTSGTDTQYF.

The V and J genes are TRBV28 and TRBJ1-2; 9 bases are a match to TRBD1. Trimming cost V 4 bases and J 6 bases; bases outside gene matches: 0. The CDR3 length is 12 residues. Germline values: CDR1 MDHEN, CDR2 SYDVKM. CDR3 loop: CASSWTGDGYTF. The DNA of the CDR3 is TGTGCCAGCAGTTGGACAGGGGATGGCTACACCTTC.

In the case of this clone: The sample carries other DNA sequences with the same CDR3. V gene TRBV9 combines with J gene TRBJ1-2; D remains unclear. V lost 0 bases and J 4 bases, leaving 7 bases between the germline ends. In germline, CDR1 is SGDLS, CDR2 YYNGEE. The CDR3 totals 13 residues. The CDR3 reads CASSVASGYGYTF. The CDR3 coding sequence is TGTGCCAGCAGCGTAGCTAGCGGCTATGGCTACACCTTC.

This chain uses TRBV30 with TRBJ2-7; perhaps TRBD1 as D (5 bases). This CDR3 spans 13 amino acids. V was cut by 0 bases and J by 6 bases, with 12 bases left in between. The germline gives CDR1 GTSNPN, CDR2 SVGIG (reference sequence). In nucleotides, the CDR3 is TGTGCCTGGAGTGTAAACCCCAGGGCCGAGCAGTACTTC. This gives the protein CAWSVNPRAEQYF.

The gene calls are TRBV4-1 and TRBJ2-3, with 8 bases identical to TRBD2. The CDR3 covers 16 residues. V lost 0 bases to trimming and J lost 5 bases; unmatched junction nucleotides: 7. Per germline, CDR1 MGHRA and CDR2 YSYEKL. The CDR3 region is CASSQEGRGAGDTQYF. CDR3 DNA sequence: TGCGCCAGCAGCCAAGAGGGGCGGGGGGCGGGAGATACGCAGTATTTT.

V usage is TRBV7-2 and J usage is TRBJ2-1; D possibly corresponds to TRBD2 (5 bases). The CDR3 has 13 amino acids. Germline loops: CDR1 SGHTA, CDR2 FQGNSA. Trimming removed 4 bases at V and 7 bases at J, with 11 bases between. DNA of the CDR3: TGTGCCAGCAGCTCGGGAAGCCGGAATGAGCAGTTCTTC. Translation gives CASSSGSRNEQFF.

The DNA for the CDR3 is TGCGCCAGCAGGATACAGGGGACTGAGGCCTACGAGCAGTACTTC. It specifies CASRIQGTEAYEQYF. The chain is built from TRBV5-1 and TRBJ2-7; the D gene is possibly TRBD1 (7 bases). Germline V CDR1 and CDR2: SGHRS, YFSETQ. The V and J ends lost 5 bases and 2 bases respectively, with 17 bases between them. The CDR3 runs to 15 residues.

This clone was observed once. J is TRBJ2-1 and V is TRBV14, with no clear D. V was trimmed by 0 bases and J by 9 bases, leaving 18 bases between them. The CDR3 has 16 amino acids. Per the germline V gene, CDR1 is SGHDN and CDR2 is FVKESK. DNA for the CDR3: TGTGCCAGCAGCCAAGATGTAGGCCAGGTTTATAGTGAGCAGTTCTTC. The encoded protein is CASSQDVGQVYSEQFF. The full variable domain, completed using reference TRBV14 and TRBJ2-1, is EAGVTQFPSHSVIEKGQTVTLRCDPISGHDNLYWYRRVMGKEIKFLLHFVKESKQDESGMPNNRFLAERTGGTYSTLKVQPAELEDSGVYFCASSQDVGQVYSEQFFGPGTRLTVL.

The chain combines TRBV18 with TRBJ2-7, with TRBD2 identical over 14 bases. The CDR3 runs to 17 residues. CDR1 is KGHSH and CDR2 is LQKENI in the germline V gene. V was clipped by 3 bases and J by 5 bases; unmatched bases: 9. The CDR3 bases are TGTGCCAGCTCACCTCTCCCGGGACTAGCGGGGGAGAACGAGCAGTACTTC. It codes for CASSPLPGLAGENEQYF.

CDR3 DNA sequence: TGTGCCACCAGGGCCTCTGGGGCCAACGTCCTGACTTTC. This translates into CATRASGANVLTF. The V gene is TRBV15, the J gene TRBJ2-6; D gene uncertain. CDR1 is LNHNV, CDR2 YYDKDF, per germline (reference sequence). CDR3 length: 13 residues. V was cut by 6 bases and J by 0 bases, with 3 bases left in between.

The V gene is TRBV9, the J gene TRBJ1-2; D unresolved. The CDR3 consists of 14 residues. The germline CDR1 and CDR2 sequences are SGDLS and YYNGEE. V gave up 0 bases and J gave up 2 bases, with 8 bases separating them. CDR3 residues: CASSVEAGNYGYTF. CDR3 bases: TGTGCCAGCAGCGTAGAGGCAGGCAACTATGGCTACACCTTC.

The chain employs TRBV30 and TRBJ1-6; the D is unclear. The CDR3 has 17 amino acids. Germline values: CDR1 GTSNPN, CDR2 SVGIG (reference sequence). Trimming shortened V by 0 bases and J by 4 bases, and 16 bases separated the two germline ends. CDR3 sequence reads: CAWSVLPGGRYNSPLHF. As DNA, the CDR3 is TGTGCCTGGAGTGTACTCCCGGGTGGAAGGTATAATTCACCCCTCCACTTT.

This clone was detected only once. V and J are TRBV23-1 and TRBJ2-7; 7 nucleotides line up with TRBD1. TRBV23-1 qualifies as an ORF whose function is uncertain. V dropped 7 bases and J dropped 2; count of bases not matched to a gene: 8. The length of the CDR3 is 14 residues. The CDR3: CASIRGRKPYEQYF. The DNA for the CDR3 is TGCGCCAGCATAAGGGGGCGGAAGCCCTACGAGCAGTACTTC.

This chain uses TRBV9 with TRBJ2-3; 7 nucleotides align to TRBD2. The germline V gene encodes CDR1 SGDLS and CDR2 YYNGEE. The CDR3 spans 17 residues. The ends lost 0 bases at V and 2 bases at J; junction bases unmatched: 9. CDR3 amino acids: CASSVGTPSGSTDTQYF. The CDR3 DNA sequence: TGTGCCAGCAGCGTAGGAACCCCTAGCGGTTCCACAGATACGCAGTATTTT.

The chain has TRBV5-1 and TRBJ2-7; 7 nucleotides agree with TRBD1. In germline, CDR1 is SGHRS, CDR2 YFSETQ. V trimming: 4 bases; J trimming: 7 bases; junction bases outside the gene matches: 11. The CDR3 is 14 residues long. The CDR3 region is CASSGTVAPGEQYF. CDR3 sequence (DNA): TGCGCCAGCAGCGGGACAGTGGCCCCTGGGGAGCAGTACTTC.